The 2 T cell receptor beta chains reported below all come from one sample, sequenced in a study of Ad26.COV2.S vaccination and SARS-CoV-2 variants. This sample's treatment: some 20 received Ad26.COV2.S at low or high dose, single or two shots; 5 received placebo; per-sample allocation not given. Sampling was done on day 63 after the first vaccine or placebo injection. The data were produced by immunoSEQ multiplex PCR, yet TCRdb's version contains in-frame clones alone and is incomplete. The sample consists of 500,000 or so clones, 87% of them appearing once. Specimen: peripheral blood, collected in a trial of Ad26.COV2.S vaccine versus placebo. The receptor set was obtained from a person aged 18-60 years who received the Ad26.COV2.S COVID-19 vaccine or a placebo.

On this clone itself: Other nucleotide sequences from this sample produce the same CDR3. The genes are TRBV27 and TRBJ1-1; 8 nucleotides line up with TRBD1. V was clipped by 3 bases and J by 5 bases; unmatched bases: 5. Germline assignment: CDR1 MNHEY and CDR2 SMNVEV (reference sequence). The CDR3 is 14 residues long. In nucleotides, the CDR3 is TGTGCCAGCAGTTTCGACAGGGGAAGGACTGAAGCTTTCTTT. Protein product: CASSFDRGRTEAFF.

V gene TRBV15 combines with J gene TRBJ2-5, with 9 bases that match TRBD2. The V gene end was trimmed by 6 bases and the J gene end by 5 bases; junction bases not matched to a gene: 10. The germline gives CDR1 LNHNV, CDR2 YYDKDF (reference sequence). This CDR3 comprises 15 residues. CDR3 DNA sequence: TGTGCCACCAGGGTTAGCGGGAGAAGTTTGGAGACCCAGTACTTC. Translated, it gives CATRVSGRSLETQYF.